This T cell receptor beta chain was documented in a study of blood T cell repertoires in COVID-19. In germline, CDR1 is LNHNV, CDR2 YYDKDF (reference sequence). The CDR3 totals 13 residues. Trimming left V 0 bases short and J 5 bases short, with 8 bases between. Profiled with immunoSEQ multiplex PCR; TCRdb holds only in-frame clones, not every one. The table lists roughly 300,000 clones, approximately 84% of them singletons, with roughly 1% in the top ten. The sample was PBMCs or T cells enriched from blood (not recorded which). The source of this sequence is a woman aged 25 to 39 who had recovered from COVID-19. This sequence joins TRBV15 and TRBJ2-7; a possible D gene is TRBD1 (5 bases). The CDR3 reads CATSRDPGNEQYF. The CDR3 region has the DNA TGTGCCACCAGCAGAGATCCAGGGAACGAGCAGTACTTC.